The clone carrying this T cell receptor beta chain came up a few times. CDR1 and CDR2 (germline): GTSNPN, SVGIG (reference sequence). The length of the CDR3 is 11 residues. V was cut by 3 bases and J by 15 bases, with 15 bases left in between. Regarding time point: blood at routine non-recurrence follow-up after resection. No cell sorting; template was whole RNA from tumor, lung tissue or PBMC. The sample belongs to a study of spatial heterogeneity in lung cancer. A single record per CDR3 protein comes from TCRdb applying MiXCR to the 5' RACE reads. The repertoire consists of some 120,000 distinct CDR3 sequences, with less than 15% occurring once and the leading ten covering 15% to 20%.

This receptor was obtained from a male donor with early-stage non-small cell lung cancer. The chain has TRBV30 and TRBJ2-1; D ambiguous. This sample comprised PBMCs, obtained at follow-up. CDR3 amino acids: CAWRTQGYRFF. The CDR3 DNA reads TGTGCCTGGAGAACTCAAGGGTATCGGTTCTTC.